These 18 T cell receptor beta chains originate from one sample sequenced in a study of memory CD4+ T cells and cytomegalovirus serostatus. Data came from immunoSEQ multiplex PCR; TCRdb stores just in-frame clones and leaves some out. This table holds 40,000 to 55,000 clones, approximately 74% found once. The sort gate was single viable CD3+CD4+CD8-CD45RO+ cells for memory CD4+ T cells. Sequenced sample: memory CD4+ T cells from blood. These TCRs come from an adult in good health and CMV-seropositive.

J is TRBJ1-6 and V is TRBV7-9; D is unresolved. Trimming stripped 4 bases from V and 11 bases from J, with 12 bases between. CDR1 is SEHNR and CDR2 is FQNEAQ in the germline V gene (reference sequence). The CDR3 is 13 amino acids. This CDR3 is CASSSNEIPPLHF. For the CDR3, the DNA is TGTGCCAGCAGCTCTAACGAAATTCCACCCCTCCACTTT.

The chain joins TRBV18 to TRBJ2-7; D is uncertain. Germline CDR1 is KGHSH and CDR2 is LQKENI. This CDR3 has 14 amino acids. V lost 0 bases, J lost 7 bases, and 13 bases lay in between. As DNA, the CDR3 is TGTGCCAGCTCACCACCGTCGGTCGGCCGGGAGCAGTACTTC. Translated: CASSPPSVGREQYF.

A few counts support this clone. The chain couples TRBV27 to TRBJ2-7, with TRBD1 as a possible D gene (6 bases). The V end lost 5 bases, the J end lost 13 bases, and 18 bases lay between the germline ends. The CDR3 is 12 residues long. The germline gives CDR1 MNHEY, CDR2 SMNVEV (reference sequence). CDR3 DNA sequence: TGTGCCAGCAGTGGGACGACAGGTCCCTTCTACTTC. This encodes CASSGTTGPFYF.

This clone is labeled as medium-sized. This chain uses TRBV7-2 with TRBJ1-5, with 7 nucleotides matching TRBD1. The length of the CDR3 is 15 residues. V was clipped by 7 bases and J by 7 bases; unmatched bases: 13. Germline-derived CDR1 and CDR2 are SGHTA and FQGNSA. CDR3 loop: CASNAYRGLGQPQHF. For the CDR3, the DNA is TGTGCCAGCAACGCATACAGGGGACTTGGGCAGCCCCAGCATTTT.

The V gene is TRBV10-3, the J gene TRBJ2-7; no clear D gene. This CDR3 has 14 amino acids. Trimming took off 3 bases at V and 0 bases at J, with 9 bases between the two ends. Germline CDR1 ENHRY, CDR2 SYGVKD. In DNA, the CDR3 is TGTGCCATCAGTGATGTTGCGGACTCCTACGAGCAGTACTTC. Residues: CAISDVADSYEQYF.

This chain connects TRBV5-1 to TRBJ2-3; possibly TRBD1 or TRBD2 for D (5 bases each). The germline V and J ends were trimmed by 3 bases and 5 bases, with 19 bases remaining between them. Germline loops: CDR1 SGHRS, CDR2 YFSETQ. The CDR3 spans 16 residues. CDR3 loop: CASSYNPGPQLDTQYF. The CDR3 DNA sequence: TGCGCCAGCAGCTACAACCCGGGGCCCCAGCTAGATACGCAGTATTTT. Full variable domain (rest looked up from reference TRBV5-1 and TRBJ2-3): KAGVTQTPRYLIKTRGQQVTLSCSPISGHRSVSWYQQTPGQGLQFLFEYFSETQRNKGNFPGRFSGRQFSNSRSEMNVSTLELGDSALYLCASSYNPGPQLDTQYFGPGTRLTVL.

Regarding this clone: The junction differs from germline at one of its ends, possibly a read error. The chain couples TRBV7-9 to TRBJ1-2, with D unclear. Germline V CDR1 and CDR2: SEHNR, FQNEAQ (reference sequence). The CDR3 totals 14 residues. Written as DNA, the CDR3 is TGTGCCAGCAGCTTAGTAGGTCAGCCTCACAGCCGATTTTTC. The encoded protein is CASSLVGQPHSRFF.

The chain joins TRBV27 to TRBJ1-5, with TRBD1 as a possible D gene (5 bases). Looked up from germline, CDR1 is MNHEY and CDR2 is SMNVEV (reference sequence). The ends were cut back, 6 bases at V and 6 bases at J, with 9 bases in the middle. The CDR3 loop spans 12 amino acids. CDR3 amino acids: CASRQGGQPQHF. CDR3 in DNA: TGTGCCAGCAGGCAGGGCGGTCAGCCCCAGCATTTT.

By frequency in the sample, this clone is medium-sized (0.01 to 0.1%). The chain combines TRBV29-1 with TRBJ1-1, with a tentative D call TRBD1 (5 bases). Trimming stripped 3 bases from V and 5 bases from J, with 16 bases between. The CDR3 contains 14 residues. The V gene's germline CDR1 is SQVTM and CDR2 ANQGSEA. As DNA, the CDR3 is TGCAGCGTTGAGGTTACTGGGGCTTTGACTGAAGCTTTCTTT. Amino acids: CSVEVTGALTEAFF.

This clone has more than one count but fewer than ten. The rearrangement links TRBV11-2 to TRBJ1-2; D perhaps matches TRBD1 (6 bases). The V end lost 5 bases, the J end lost 7 bases, and 17 bases lay between the germline ends. Looked up from germline, CDR1 is SGHAT and CDR2 is FQNNGV. This CDR3 is 14 amino acids long. This chain's CDR3 is CASSPRGFRGGYTF. The CDR3 nucleotides read TGTGCCAGCAGCCCCAGGGGTTTTAGAGGTGGCTACACCTTC.

This sequence joins TRBV19 and TRBJ1-6, with D possibly matching TRBD1 (6 bases). V was cut by 6 bases and J by 7 bases, with 16 bases left in between. The CDR3 is made up of 15 amino acids. Germline V lookup: CDR1 LNHDA, CDR2 SQIVND (reference sequence). The CDR3 nucleotides are TGTGCCAGTAGCCCTCCAGGGGTAGCAAATTCACCCCTCCACTTT. This translates into CASSPPGVANSPLHF.

V is TRBV2 and J is TRBJ2-7; D unresolved. The V end lost 2 bases, the J end lost 3 bases, and 14 bases lay between the germline ends. The CDR3 is made up of 15 amino acids. CDR1 and CDR2 (germline): SNHLY, FYNNEI. The CDR3 is CASSESLGLDYEQYF. The CDR3 DNA reads as TGTGCCAGCAGTGAATCTCTCGGCCTCGACTACGAGCAGTACTTC. Full variable domain (rest looked up from reference TRBV2 and TRBJ2-7): EPEVTQTPSHQVTQMGQEVILRCVPISNHLYFYWYRQILGQKVEFLVSFYNNEISEKSEIFDDQFSVERPDGSNFTLKIRSTKLEDSAMYFCASSESLGLDYEQYFGPGTRLTVT.

CDR3 region: CASGPRWGTQYF. The CDR3 DNA reads as TGTGCCAGCGGGCCCCGGTGGGGGACCCAGTACTTC. V and J are TRBV5-4 and TRBJ2-5; D is unresolved. This CDR3 contains 12 residues. Trimming stripped 7 bases from V and 7 bases from J, with 14 bases between. In germline, CDR1 is SGHNT, CDR2 YYREEE (reference sequence). The full variable domain, with the rest looked up from reference TRBV5-4 and TRBJ2-5, is ETGVTQSPTHLIKTRGQQVTLRCSSQSGHNTVSWYQQALGQGPQFIFQYYREEENGRGNFPPRFSGLQFPNYSSELNVNALELDDSALYLCASGPRWGTQYFGPGTRLLVL.

V is TRBV19 and J is TRBJ2-7; a possible D gene is TRBD2 (5 bases). The germline gives CDR1 LNHDA, CDR2 SQIVND (reference sequence). CDR3 length: 13 amino acids. V was shortened by 6 bases and J by 2 bases, with 11 bases between the two germline ends. The DNA for the CDR3 is TGTGCCAGTAGCCCTAGCCTTACCTACGAGCAGTACTTC. This sequence encodes CASSPSLTYEQYF. Supplemented by reference TRBV19 and TRBJ2-7, the full variable domain reads DGGITQSPKYLFRKEGQNVTLSCEQNLNHDAMYWYRQDPGQGLRLIYYSQIVNDFQKGDIAEGYSVSREKKESFPLTVTSAQKNPTAFYLCASSPSLTYEQYFGPGTRLTVT.

The chain couples TRBV6-6 to TRBJ2-6; TRBD1 might be the D (5 bases). The CDR3 runs to 13 residues. The germline V gene has CDR1 MNHNY and CDR2 SVGAGI (reference sequence). V lost 10 bases to trimming and J lost 1 base, with 8 bases between them. CDR3 protein: CATSGSGANVLTF. DNA of the CDR3: TGTGCCACCTCAGGGTCTGGGGCCAACGTCCTGACTTTC.

This clone turned up a few times. V and J are TRBV9 and TRBJ2-1, with 8 bases aligning to TRBD2. This CDR3 is built from 18 residues. Per the germline V gene, CDR1 is SGDLS and CDR2 is YYNGEE. The V gene end was trimmed by 0 bases and the J gene end by 0 bases; junction bases not matched to a gene: 8. The CDR3 DNA reads as TGTGCCAGCAGCGTAGCTTCGAGCGGGGGACCCTCCTACAATGAGCAGTTCTTC. Its protein is CASSVASSGGPSYNEQFF. Supplemented by reference TRBV9 and TRBJ2-1, the full variable domain reads DSGVTQTPKHLITATGQRVTLRCSPRSGDLSVYWYQQSLDQGLQFLIQYYNGEERAKGNILERFSAQQFPDLHSELNLSSLELGDSALYFCASSVASSGGPSYNEQFFGPGTRLTVL.

J is TRBJ1-2 and V is TRBV4-3; no clear D gene. This CDR3 has 15 residues. With 0 bases removed from V and 4 bases from J, the gap between germline ends came to 12 bases. Germline V gene data show CDR1 as LGHNA and CDR2 as YSLEER. In nucleotides, the CDR3 is TGCGCCAGCAGCCAAGACAATGGGGAAAGCTATGGCTACACCTTC. Encoded protein: CASSQDNGESYGYTF.

The gene calls are TRBV5-6 and TRBJ2-1, with TRBD2 as a possible D gene (6 bases). Trimming pared 1 base from V and 10 bases from J, leaving 9 bases between. CDR3 length equals 12 residues. Germline loops: CDR1 SGHDT, CDR2 YYEEEE. CDR3 bases: TGTGCCAGCAGCTTGTCAGGAGGGGAGCAGTTCTTC. Its translation is CASSLSGGEQFF.